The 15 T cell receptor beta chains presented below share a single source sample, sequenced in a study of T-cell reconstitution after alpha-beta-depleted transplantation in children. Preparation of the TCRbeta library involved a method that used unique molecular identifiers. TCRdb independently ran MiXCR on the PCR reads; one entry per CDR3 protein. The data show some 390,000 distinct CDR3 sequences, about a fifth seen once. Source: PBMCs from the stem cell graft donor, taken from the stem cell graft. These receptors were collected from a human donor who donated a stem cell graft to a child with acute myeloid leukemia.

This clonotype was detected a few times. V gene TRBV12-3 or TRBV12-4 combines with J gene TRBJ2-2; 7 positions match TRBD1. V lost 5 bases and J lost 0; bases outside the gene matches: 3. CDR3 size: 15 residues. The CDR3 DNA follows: TGTGCCAGCAGTACGGACAGGCCGAACACCGGGGAGCTGTTTTTT. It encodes CASSTDRPNTGELFF.

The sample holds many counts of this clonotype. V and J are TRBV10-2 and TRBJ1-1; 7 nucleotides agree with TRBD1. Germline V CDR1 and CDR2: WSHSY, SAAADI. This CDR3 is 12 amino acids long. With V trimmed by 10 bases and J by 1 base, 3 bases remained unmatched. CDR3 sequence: CATRQGNTEAFF. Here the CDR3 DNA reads TGCGCCACGAGACAGGGGAACACTGAAGCTTTCTTT.

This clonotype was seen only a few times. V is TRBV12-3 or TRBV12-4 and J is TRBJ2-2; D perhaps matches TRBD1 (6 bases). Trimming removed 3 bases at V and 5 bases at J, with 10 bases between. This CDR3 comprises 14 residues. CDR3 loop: CASSFQGSTGELFF. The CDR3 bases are TGTGCCAGCAGTTTCCAGGGGAGTACCGGGGAGCTGTTTTTT.

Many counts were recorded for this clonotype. Written as DNA, the CDR3 is TGCAGTGCTAGAGATTACAAACAGAGCTGGAGCAATCAGCCCCAGCATTTT. This translates into CSARDYKQSWSNQPQHF. This chain uses TRBV20-1 with TRBJ1-5; D remains unclear. The length of the CDR3 is 17 residues. Germline V gives CDR1 DFQATT, CDR2 SNEGSKA (reference sequence). V was shortened by 0 bases and J by 1 base, with 16 bases between the two germline ends.

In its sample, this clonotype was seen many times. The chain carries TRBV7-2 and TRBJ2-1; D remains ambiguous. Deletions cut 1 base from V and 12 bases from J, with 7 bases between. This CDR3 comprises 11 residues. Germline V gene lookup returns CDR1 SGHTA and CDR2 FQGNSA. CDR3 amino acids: CASSLVAPQFF. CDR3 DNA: TGTGCCAGCAGCTTAGTAGCTCCGCAGTTCTTC.

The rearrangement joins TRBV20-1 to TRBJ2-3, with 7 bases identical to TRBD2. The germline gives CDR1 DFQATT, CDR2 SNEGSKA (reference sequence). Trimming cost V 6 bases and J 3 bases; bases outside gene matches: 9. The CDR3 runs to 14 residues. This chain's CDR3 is CSAAESSGTDTQYF. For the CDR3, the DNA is TGCAGTGCCGCAGAATCTAGCGGAACAGATACGCAGTATTTT.

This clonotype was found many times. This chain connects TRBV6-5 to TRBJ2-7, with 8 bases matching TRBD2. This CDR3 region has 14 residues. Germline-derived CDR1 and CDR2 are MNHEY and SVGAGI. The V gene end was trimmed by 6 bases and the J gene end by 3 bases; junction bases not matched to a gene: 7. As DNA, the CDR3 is TGTGCCAGCAGGATTAATAGCGGGGTCTACGAGCAGTACTTC. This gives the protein CASRINSGVYEQYF.

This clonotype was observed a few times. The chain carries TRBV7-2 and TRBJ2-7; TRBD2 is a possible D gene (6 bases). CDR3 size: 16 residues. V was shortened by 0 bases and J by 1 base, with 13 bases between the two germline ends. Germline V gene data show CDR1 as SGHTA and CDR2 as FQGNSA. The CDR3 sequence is CASSLAEGRPSYEQYF. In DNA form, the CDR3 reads TGTGCCAGCAGCTTAGCGGAGGGGAGACCATCCTACGAGCAGTACTTC.

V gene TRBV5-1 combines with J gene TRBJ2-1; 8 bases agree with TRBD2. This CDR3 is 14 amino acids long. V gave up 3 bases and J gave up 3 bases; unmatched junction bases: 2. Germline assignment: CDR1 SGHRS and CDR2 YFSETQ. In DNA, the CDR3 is TGCGCCAGCAGCTCGGCGGGAGGCTACAATGAGCAGTTCTTC. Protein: CASSSAGGYNEQFF.

CDR3 sequence: CASSYGGGRGSDGEQFF. In nucleotides, the CDR3 is TGTGCCAGCAGCTATGGTGGGGGAAGGGGGTCTGATGGTGAGCAGTTCTTC. The chain is built from TRBV7-9 and TRBJ2-1, with D possibly matching TRBD1 (6 bases). The ends were cut back, 4 bases at V and 9 bases at J, with 25 bases in the middle. Per germline, CDR1 SEHNR and CDR2 FQNEAQ (reference sequence). The CDR3 sequence is 17 residues long.

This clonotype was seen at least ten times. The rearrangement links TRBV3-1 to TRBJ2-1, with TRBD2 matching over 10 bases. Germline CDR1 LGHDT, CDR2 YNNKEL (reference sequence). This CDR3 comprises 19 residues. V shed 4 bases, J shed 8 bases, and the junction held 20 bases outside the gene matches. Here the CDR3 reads CASSPITSGEYTDSHEQFF. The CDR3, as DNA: TGTGCCAGCAGCCCCATTACTAGCGGGGAATATACTGATAGCCATGAGCAGTTCTTC.

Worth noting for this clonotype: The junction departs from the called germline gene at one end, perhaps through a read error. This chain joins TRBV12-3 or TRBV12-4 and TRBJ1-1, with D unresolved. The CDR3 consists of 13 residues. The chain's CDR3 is CATSLSGYTEAFF. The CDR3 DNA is TGTGCCACCAGTTTATCGGGGTACACTGAAGCTTTCTTT.

CDR3 sequence: CASSSSEYNEQFF. The CDR3 nucleotides read TGTGCCAGCAGTTCATCGGAGTACAATGAGCAGTTCTTC. V is TRBV27 and J is TRBJ2-1; no clear D. Germline CDR1 is MNHEY and CDR2 is SMNVEV (reference sequence). CDR3 length: 13 amino acids. V was trimmed by 4 bases and J by 4 bases, leaving 8 bases between them.

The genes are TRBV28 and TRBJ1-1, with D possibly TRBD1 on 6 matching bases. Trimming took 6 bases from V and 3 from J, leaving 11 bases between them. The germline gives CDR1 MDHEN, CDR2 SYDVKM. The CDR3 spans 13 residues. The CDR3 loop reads CASRENRDTEAFF. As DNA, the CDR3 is TGTGCCAGCAGGGAAAACAGGGACACTGAAGCTTTCTTT.

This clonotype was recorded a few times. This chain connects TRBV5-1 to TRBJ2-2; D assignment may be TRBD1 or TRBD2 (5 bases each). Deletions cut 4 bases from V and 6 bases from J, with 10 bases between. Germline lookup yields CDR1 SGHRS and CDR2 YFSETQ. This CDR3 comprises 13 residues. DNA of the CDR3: TGCGCCAGCAGCCCCGTGGGGGCCGGGGAGCTGTTTTTT. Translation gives CASSPVGAGELFF.